The 9 T cell receptor beta chains given below trace back to one sample, sequenced in a study of vaccination and CD4 T cells after COVID-19. Their antigens are not known. Treatment noted: roughly 10-day PBMC culture with coronavirus spike peptide pools or control peptides (ViraFEST assay). Cultured CD4+ T cell DNA underwent sequencing with the Oncomine TCR Beta short-read assay. Each CDR3 protein is one row after TCRdb ran MiXCR on the PCR reads. The sample holds about 20,000 distinct CDR3 sequences, about 50% seen once. Sequences were obtained from CD4+ T cells from blood, cultured in vitro. Receptors were obtained from a human donor who had recovered from COVID-19.

The chain is built from TRBV15 and TRBJ1-4, with D maybe TRBD1 (5 bases). Looked up from germline, CDR1 is LNHNV and CDR2 is YYDKDF (reference sequence). The length of the CDR3 is 16 residues. Deletions cut 3 bases from V and 8 bases from J, with 19 bases between. In nucleotides, the CDR3 is TGTGCCACCAGCAGTCCTACCCCCGTTGGGGGGGAAAAACTGTTTTTT. Its protein is CATSSPTPVGGEKLFF. Looking up the rest from reference TRBV15 and TRBJ1-4 gives the full variable domain: DAMVIQNPRYQVTQFGKPVTLSCSQTLNHNVMYWYQQKSSQAPKLLFHYYDKDFNNEADTPDNFQSRRPNTSFCFLDIRSPGLGDTAMYLCATSSPTPVGGEKLFFGSGTQLSVL.

V gene TRBV12-3 or TRBV12-4 combines with J gene TRBJ1-2, with D possibly matching TRBD1 (5 bases). V lost 3 bases, J lost 4 bases, and 12 bases lay in between. The CDR3 contains 14 residues. CDR3 coding DNA: TGTGCCAGCAGTTTCTCGGGGCCGGCCTATGGCTACACCTTC. Its translation is CASSFSGPAYGYTF.

The V and J genes are TRBV2 and TRBJ1-6, with 7 bases lining up with TRBD1. This CDR3 contains 15 residues. The V gene's germline CDR1 is SNHLY and CDR2 FYNNEI. With V trimmed by 6 bases and J by 8 bases, 10 bases remained unmatched. The CDR3 bases are TGTGCCAGCAGGAAGAATGGACAGGCGGATTCACCCCTCCACTTT. Protein product: CASRKNGQADSPLHF. Full variable domain (missing parts from reference TRBV2 and TRBJ1-6): EPEVTQTPSHQVTQMGQEVILRCVPISNHLYFYWYRQILGQKVEFLVSFYNNEISEKSEIFDDQFSVERPDGSNFTLKIRSTKLEDSAMYFCASRKNGQADSPLHFGNGTRLTVT.

This clonotype was counted only a few times. The V gene is TRBV7-9, the J gene TRBJ1-2, with a weak D call TRBD1 (5 bases). V lost 5 bases to trimming and J lost 7 bases, with 14 bases between them. Per the germline V gene, CDR1 is SEHNR and CDR2 is FQNEAQ (reference sequence). This CDR3 has 13 residues. The CDR3 spells CASSALQGRGYTF. DNA for the CDR3: TGTGCCAGCAGCGCGCTTCAGGGACGTGGCTACACCTTC.

The chain combines TRBV19 with TRBJ1-5; maybe TRBD1 (6 bases). The germline V and J ends were trimmed by 5 bases and 5 bases, with 16 bases remaining between them. Germline-derived CDR1 and CDR2 are LNHDA and SQIVND (reference sequence). This CDR3 contains 15 residues. The CDR3 DNA is TGTGCCAGTAGTCGTACCGGGACACCCGATCAGCCCCAGCATTTT. It codes for CASSRTGTPDQPQHF.

The CDR3 region is CASTPGRVGVGYNSPLHF. Written as DNA, the CDR3 is TGTGCCAGCACCCCCGGACGGGTCGGGGTCGGTTATAATTCACCCCTCCACTTT. V is TRBV6-1 and J is TRBJ1-6, with D hard to call. This CDR3 spans 18 amino acids. From germline, CDR1 is MNHNS and CDR2 SASEGT. Trimming stripped 7 bases from V and 4 bases from J, with 23 bases between.

V is TRBV25-1 and J is TRBJ2-1, with 10 bases identical to TRBD1. CDR3 length: 16 residues. Per the germline V gene, CDR1 is MGHDK and CDR2 is SYGVNS. V was clipped by 6 bases and J by 12 bases; unmatched bases: 17. CDR3 DNA: TGTGCCAGCAGAGCCTCGGGGGGACAGGGGATCTTCGGGCAGTTCTTC. Translation gives CASRASGGQGIFGQFF.

This clonotype occurred a few times. The J gene is TRBJ2-2, the V gene TRBV7-3; 7 bases agree with TRBD1. From germline, CDR1 is SGHTA and CDR2 FQGTGA. The CDR3 is 15 amino acids. The V and J ends lost 5 bases and 1 base, in that order; junction bases with no gene match: 4. The CDR3 DNA reads TGTGCCAGCAGCACGGACAGGATGAACACCGGGGAGCTGTTTTTT. Encoded protein: CASSTDRMNTGELFF.

This clonotype was counted only a few times. The genes are TRBV9 and TRBJ2-2; TRBD1 matches 7 bases. V was pared by 0 bases and J by 9 bases, with 8 bases of the junction left unmatched. CDR1 is SGDLS and CDR2 is YYNGEE in the germline V gene. This CDR3 region has 15 residues. The CDR3 protein is CASSVVPATGRELFF. The CDR3 nucleotides are TGTGCCAGCAGCGTAGTCCCGGCGACAGGGCGGGAGCTGTTTTTT.